Listed below are T cell receptor beta chains from one sample, sequenced in a study of blood T cell repertoires in COVID-19. Assay: immunoSEQ multiplex PCR; the TCRdb copy retains only in-frame clones and omits some. The sample records some 260,000 clones, around 80% being singletons. The sample consisted of PBMCs or T cells enriched from blood (not recorded which). The source is a man aged 30 to 39 with acute COVID-19. CDR3s include the opening cysteine and the closing phenylalanine or tryptophan. Fields, in order: CDR3 length, clone size, J gene, V gene, D gene, CDR3 DNA, CDR3 protein. The D gene is left open where the match is weak. Not all rows give a size; the values are once, few, many and, for expanded clones, a class.

len: 14; abundance: NA; j_gene: TRBJ1-3; v_gene: TRBV29-1; d_gene: NA; CDR3nt: TGCAGCGTTGCACAGCTCGGCTCTGGAAACACCATATATTTT; CDR3aa: CSVAQLGSGNTIYF
len: 14; abundance: once; j_gene: TRBJ2-1; v_gene: TRBV7-9; d_gene: TRBD1; CDR3nt: TGTGCCAGCAGCTACGGGACAGGGAAGAATGAGCAGTTCTTC; CDR3aa: CASSYGTGKNEQFF
len: 14; abundance: NA; j_gene: TRBJ1-2; v_gene: TRBV5-6; d_gene: NA; CDR3nt: TGTGCCAGCAGCTTGGCGATGGGGGCGAACGGCTACACCTTC; CDR3aa: CASSLAMGANGYTF
len: 18; abundance: few; j_gene: TRBJ1-1; v_gene: TRBV5-5; d_gene: NA; CDR3nt: TGTGCCAGCAGCACCCTCCTAGCTGATAGAGTGGTGAACACTGAAGCTTTCTTT; CDR3aa: CASSTLLADRVVNTEAFF
len: 13; abundance: NA; j_gene: TRBJ2-2; v_gene: TRBV7-9; d_gene: NA; CDR3nt: TGTGCCAGCAAGGACAAAAACACCGGGGAGCTGTTTTTT; CDR3aa: CASKDKNTGELFF
len: 16; abundance: NA; j_gene: TRBJ2-1; v_gene: TRBV6-4; d_gene: TRBD1; CDR3nt: TGTGCCAGCAGCCCATGGGGACAGCTAACCTACAATGAGCAGTTCTTC; CDR3aa: CASSPWGQLTYNEQFF
len: 15; abundance: NA; j_gene: TRBJ2-1; v_gene: TRBV9; d_gene: TRBD2; CDR3nt: TGTGCCAGCAGCGTAGAAGCGGGAGGCTATAATGAGCAGTTCTTC; CDR3aa: CASSVEAGGYNEQFF
len: 16; abundance: NA; j_gene: TRBJ1-6; v_gene: TRBV4-3; d_gene: NA; CDR3nt: TGCGCCAGCAGCCAAGAATTCGGGGGGCGAGGTTCACCCCTCCACTTT; CDR3aa: CASSQEFGGRGSPLHF
len: 15; abundance: NA; j_gene: TRBJ1-1; v_gene: TRBV10-3; d_gene: NA; CDR3nt: TGTGCCATCAGTGAAGGGGCCGGTCGGAACACTGAAGCTTTCTTT; CDR3aa: CAISEGAGRNTEAFF
len: 13; abundance: NA; j_gene: TRBJ1-5; v_gene: TRBV28; d_gene: NA; CDR3nt: TGTGCCAGCAGTAAGGGGTCCCATCAGCCCCAGCATTTT; CDR3aa: CASSKGSHQPQHF
len: 13; abundance: NA; j_gene: TRBJ1-2; v_gene: TRBV19; d_gene: NA; CDR3nt: TGTGCCAGTACGGAGTGGGTTAACTATGGCTACACCTTC; CDR3aa: CASTEWVNYGYTF